This T cell receptor (beta chain) was retrieved from a study of T-cell memory formation after mild COVID-19 (dated by TCRdb to the early 2020s). With respect to the entire study: TCR sequence clusters from the two donors were found to be largely donor specific. In a couple of donors, T-cell clones that expanded and contracted after mild COVID-19 were followed by sequencing TCRalpha and TCRbeta repertoires longitudinally. The cohort comprised two young, previously healthy adult volunteers, one female and one male. Summary of the overall study and its limitations: Only a couple of mild cases were covered by the study, and larger cohorts that include severe cases with pre-infection samples were considered necessary. Whether the second-wave clones peaking on day 37 were SARS-CoV-2 specific was not confirmed. Clones that contracted from day 15 to 85 showed balanced CD4/CD8 phenotypes, whereas a second wave of clones that expanded from day 15 to 37 leaned towards CD4+. Some responding clones were detected in pre-infection memory, which suggested that pre-existing cross-reactive memory T cells had joined the SARS-CoV-2 response. Contracting CD4+ clones were found mainly in CM and EM memory subsets, while CD8+ clones were enriched in EMRA.

This clonotype was detected only a few times. Its antigen is still unknown. Base qualities were left out, and no much larger clone turns up one base away. The sequencer was an Illumina NovaSeq 6000. Using 5'RACE with constant-segment primers, TCRalpha and TCRbeta cDNA libraries were constructed, with sample barcodes and unique molecular identifiers added in the process. Trizol reagent was used to extract RNA from every sample. Libraries were amplified in two PCR steps, with a second sample barcode and Illumina TruSeq adapters added in the second step. The libraries were sequenced on an Illumina NovaSeq using 2 x 150 bp paired-end reads. In the paper's pipeline: With migec v1.2.7, reads were demultiplexed and then collapsed into UMI-guided consensus sequences. Using mixcr v2.1.11, the UMI consensuses were aligned to TRA and TRB V and J templates and assembled into clonotypes. Clonotypes were classified as expanded or contracted when called significant by both edgeR and NoisET, with noise models trained on biological replicates. edgeR calls used a false discovery rate-adjusted p below 0.01 and a log2 fold-change threshold of 1. As an exploratory analysis of dynamics, PCA with hierarchical clustering was applied to max-normalized trajectories of the 1000 most abundant clonotypes. Separately sequenced CD4+ and CD8+ repertoires were used to assign a CD4 or CD8 phenotype to each responding clone. In-frame beta chains were kept once TCRdb had trimmed the public reads at Q25 with fastp and called clones with MiXCR. Each entry merges the rows of one CDR3 protein and shows their most common DNA and genes. It is TCRdb's table, rather than the study itself, that gives the V and J calls and clone size. A total of hundreds of thousands of distinct CDR3 sequences appear in this sample, 15% to 20% of them only once. In total, the top ten clones hold around a fifth of the sample.

Taken from the germline V gene, the CDR1 and CDR2 loops are SGHTA and FQGNSA. The CDR3 contains 17 residues, cysteine and phenylalanine counted. The retained sequence is limited to the CDR3, 51 bases, with the frame set at the first base. The trim is 0 bases for V and 0 bases for J, with a gap of 9 bases between the germline ends. PBMCs were isolated by Ficoll-Paque density gradient centrifugation. The V and J segments used are TRBV7-2 and TRBJ2-6; confidence is insufficient to name the D gene. This TCR derives from a man aged 18-30 years who had mild COVID-19 (a few samples of this study predate the infection). The sample titles of this study are shuffled in the database, so cell type and time point are left out; the donor was told from shared clones. The source material was PBMCs or a T cell subset sorted from them (not recorded which). The CDR3 has the sequence CASSLAYGSSGANVLTF. The DNA sequence is as follows: TGTGCCAGCAGCTTAGCCTACGGCAGCTCTGGGGCCAACGTCCTGACTTTC.